This TCR beta chain derives from a study of vaccination and CD4 T cells after COVID-19. CDR1 SGHAT and CDR2 FQNNGV come from the germline V gene. This CDR3 is built from 13 residues. Trimming stripped 5 bases from V and 10 bases from J, with 17 bases between. The assay that was used to sequence DNA from cultured CD4+ T cells was the Oncomine TCR Beta short-read assay. MiXCR, run by TCRdb on the PCR reads, gives a single entry per CDR3 protein. The table includes 9,500 to 15,000 distinct CDR3 sequences, 45% to 65% detected once. The treatment denotes: approximately 9-day PBMC culture with coronavirus spike peptide pools or control peptides (ViraFEST assay). Worth noting for this clonotype: Its cognate antigen is unknown.

This receptor was identified in a human donor who had recovered from COVID-19. The rearrangement uses TRBV11-2 and TRBJ1-2, with D hard to call. The sample comprised CD4+ T cells from blood, cultured in vitro. The CDR3 spells CASSPDPARDYTF. As DNA, the CDR3 is TGTGCCAGCAGCCCCGACCCGGCGAGAGACTACACCTTC. The whole variable domain, filled in from reference TRBV11-2 and TRBJ1-2, reads EAGVAQSPRYKIIEKRQSVAFWCNPISGHATLYWYQQILGQGPKLLIQFQNNGVVDDSQLPKDRFSAERLKGVDSTLKIQPAKLEDSAVYLCASSPDPARDYTFGSGTRLTVV.